The rows below give T cell receptor beta chains drawn from one sample of a study of T cells in Graves' hyperthyroidism and ophthalmopathy. MiXCR was run by TCRdb on the multiplex PCR reads, yielding one entry per CDR3 protein. The sample shows more than 450,000 distinct CDR3 sequences, roughly 15% of them seen only once. The sample taken for sequencing was blood. The source of these receptors is a woman in her forties with Graves' hyperthyroidism. The CDR3 runs from the conserved cysteine through the conserved F or W. The order of the fields is J gene, V gene, clone size, CDR3 protein. Clone size is not always given. Where it is, it says once, few, many or a class for expanded clones.

TRBJ2-5 TRBV19 few CASSIRGYEETQYF
TRBJ2-1 TRBV6-1 NA CASSDTSGSVRQFF
TRBJ1-1 TRBV6-1 few CASRPSAGAEAFF
TRBJ2-7 TRBV6-1 many CASRAGTVGEQYF
TRBJ2-1 TRBV24-1 many CATSDLKGTGLAGGHEQFF
TRBJ1-3 TRBV12-3/TRBV12-4 NA CASSPSPGGNTIYF
TRBJ2-3 TRBV10-1 NA CASSERQGPTDTQYF
TRBJ2-3 TRBV9 many CASSPGHGGSTDTQYF
TRBJ1-6 TRBV7-3 NA CASSLNYPGSPLHF
TRBJ2-2 TRBV28 few CASSLRVGTSGSGELFF
TRBJ1-5 TRBV4-2 NA CASSQEWDRGRRDQPQHF
TRBJ2-2 TRBV19 once CASSIGPELFF
TRBJ1-2 TRBV10-3 NA CAISEGQGKGYTF
TRBJ1-4 TRBV27 NA CASRLTDSYKLFF
TRBJ2-7 TRBV3-1 many CASSQVLKAGAYEQYF
TRBJ2-3 TRBV7-9 many CASSFAGREGTDTQYF
TRBJ2-7 TRBV20-1 many CSASDRIVSYEQYF
TRBJ1-1 TRBV5-1 few CASSLGQGQGTEAFF
TRBJ2-1 TRBV10-2 NA CATRDAARNEQFF
TRBJ2-7 TRBV28 few CASSHSAYEQYF
TRBJ1-5 TRBV19 NA CASSPGIHQPQHF
TRBJ2-2 TRBV5-1 many CASSPGGGRNTGELFF
TRBJ2-1 TRBV5-5 NA CASSLVSGSVGSEQFF
TRBJ2-5 TRBV15 few CATSRDRSGKTQYF
TRBJ2-2 TRBV6-1 NA CASIQGPGELFF
TRBJ2-5 TRBV20-1 many CSARGSETGGKTQYF